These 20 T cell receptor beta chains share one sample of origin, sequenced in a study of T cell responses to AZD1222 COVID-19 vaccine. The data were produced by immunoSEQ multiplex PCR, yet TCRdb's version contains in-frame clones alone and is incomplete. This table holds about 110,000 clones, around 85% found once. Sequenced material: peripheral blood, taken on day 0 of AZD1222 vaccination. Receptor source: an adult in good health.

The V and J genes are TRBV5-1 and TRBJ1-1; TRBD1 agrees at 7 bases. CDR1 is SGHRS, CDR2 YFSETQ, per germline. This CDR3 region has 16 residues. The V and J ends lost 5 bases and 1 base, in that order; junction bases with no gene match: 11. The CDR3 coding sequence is TGCGCCAGCAGTCAAAGACAGGGTGGGGGGAACACTGAAGCTTTCTTT. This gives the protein CASSQRQGGGNTEAFF. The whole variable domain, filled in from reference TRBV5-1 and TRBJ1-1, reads KAGVTQTPRYLIKTRGQQVTLSCSPISGHRSVSWYQQTPGQGLQFLFEYFSETQRNKGNFPGRFSGRQFSNSRSEMNVSTLELGDSALYLCASSQRQGGGNTEAFFGQGTRLTVV.

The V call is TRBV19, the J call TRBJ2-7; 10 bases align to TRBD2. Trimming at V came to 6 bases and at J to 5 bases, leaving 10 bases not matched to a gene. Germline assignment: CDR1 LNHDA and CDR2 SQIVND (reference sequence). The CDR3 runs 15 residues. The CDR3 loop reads CASRKAGGPAHEQYF. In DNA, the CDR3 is TGTGCCAGTAGGAAAGCGGGGGGGCCCGCCCACGAGCAGTACTTC. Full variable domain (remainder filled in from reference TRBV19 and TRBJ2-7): DGGITQSPKYLFRKEGQNVTLSCEQNLNHDAMYWYRQDPGQGLRLIYYSQIVNDFQKGDIAEGYSVSREKKESFPLTVTSAQKNPTAFYLCASRKAGGPAHEQYFGPGTRLTVT.

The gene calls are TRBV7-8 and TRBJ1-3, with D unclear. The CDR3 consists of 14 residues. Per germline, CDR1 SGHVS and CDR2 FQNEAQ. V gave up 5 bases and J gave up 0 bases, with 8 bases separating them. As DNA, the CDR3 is TGTGCCAGCAGCCCCCCCAGCTCTGGAAACACCATATATTTT. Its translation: CASSPPSSGNTIYF. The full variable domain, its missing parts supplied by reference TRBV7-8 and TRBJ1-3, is GAGVSQSPRYKVAKRGQDVALRCDPISGHVSLFWYQQALGQGPEFLTYFQNEAQLDKSGLPSDRFFAERPEGSVSTLKIQRTQQEDSAVYLCASSPPSSGNTIYFGEGSWLTVV.

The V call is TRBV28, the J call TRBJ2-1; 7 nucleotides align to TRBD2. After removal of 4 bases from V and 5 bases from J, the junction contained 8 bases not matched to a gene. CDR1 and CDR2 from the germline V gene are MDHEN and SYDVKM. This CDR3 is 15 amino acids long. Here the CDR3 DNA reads TGTGCCAGCAGTTCGCCGGGACTAAAAAACAATGAGCAGTTCTTC. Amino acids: CASSSPGLKNNEQFF.

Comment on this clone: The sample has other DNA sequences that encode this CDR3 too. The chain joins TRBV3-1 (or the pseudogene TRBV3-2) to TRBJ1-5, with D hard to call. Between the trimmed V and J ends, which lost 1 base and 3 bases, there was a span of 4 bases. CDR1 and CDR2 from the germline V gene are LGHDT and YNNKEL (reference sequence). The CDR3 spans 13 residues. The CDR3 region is CASSQGDNQPQHF. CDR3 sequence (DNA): TGTGCCAGCAGCCAAGGGGACAATCAGCCCCAGCATTTT.

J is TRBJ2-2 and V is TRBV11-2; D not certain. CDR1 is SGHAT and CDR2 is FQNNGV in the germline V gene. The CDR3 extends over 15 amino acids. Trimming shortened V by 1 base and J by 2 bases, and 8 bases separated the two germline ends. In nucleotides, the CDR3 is TGTGCCAGCAGCTTAGCTGTTATTAACACCGGGGAGCTGTTTTTT. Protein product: CASSLAVINTGELFF.

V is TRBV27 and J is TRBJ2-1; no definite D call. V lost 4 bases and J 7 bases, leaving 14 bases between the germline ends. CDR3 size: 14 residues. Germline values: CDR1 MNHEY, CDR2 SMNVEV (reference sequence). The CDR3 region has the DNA TGTGCCAGCAGTTCCCAGGACGGAAGTAATGAGCAGTTCTTC. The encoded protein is CASSSQDGSNEQFF.

CDR3 sequence: CASSPAGVQSREQFF. The CDR3 DNA reads as TGTGCCAGCAGCCCAGCGGGGGTCCAATCAAGGGAGCAGTTCTTC. The chain uses TRBV11-2 and TRBJ2-1; 8 nucleotides agree with TRBD2. This CDR3 is 15 amino acids long. CDR1 is SGHAT and CDR2 is FQNNGV in the germline V gene. V lost 5 bases to trimming and J lost 10 bases; unmatched junction nucleotides: 13.

Here the CDR3 DNA reads TGTGCCAGCCCCTTCCTCTGGACGCTCTTATATTTT. Its protein product is CASPFLWTLLYF. The chain joins TRBV9 to TRBJ1-3; D remains unclear. This CDR3 contains 12 residues. Germline CDR1 and CDR2: SGDLS and YYNGEE. Trimming shortened V by 7 bases and J by 14 bases, and 19 bases separated the two germline ends.

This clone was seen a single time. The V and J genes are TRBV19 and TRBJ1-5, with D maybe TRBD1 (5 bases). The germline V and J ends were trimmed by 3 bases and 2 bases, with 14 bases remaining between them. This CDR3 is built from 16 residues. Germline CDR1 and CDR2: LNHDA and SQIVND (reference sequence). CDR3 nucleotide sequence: TGTGCCAGTAGTATGTCAAGGGGTAGGGGCAATCAGCCCCAGCATTTT. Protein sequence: CASSMSRGRGNQPQHF. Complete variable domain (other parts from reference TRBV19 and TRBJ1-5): DGGITQSPKYLFRKEGQNVTLSCEQNLNHDAMYWYRQDPGQGLRLIYYSQIVNDFQKGDIAEGYSVSREKKESFPLTVTSAQKNPTAFYLCASSMSRGRGNQPQHFGDGTRLSIL.

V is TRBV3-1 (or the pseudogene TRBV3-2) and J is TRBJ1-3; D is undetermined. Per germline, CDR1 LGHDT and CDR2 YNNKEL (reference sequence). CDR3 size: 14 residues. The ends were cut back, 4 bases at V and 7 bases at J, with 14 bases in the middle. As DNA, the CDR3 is TGTGCCAGCAGCCGCTTGACTGAACAGAACACCATATATTTT. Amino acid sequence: CASSRLTEQNTIYF.

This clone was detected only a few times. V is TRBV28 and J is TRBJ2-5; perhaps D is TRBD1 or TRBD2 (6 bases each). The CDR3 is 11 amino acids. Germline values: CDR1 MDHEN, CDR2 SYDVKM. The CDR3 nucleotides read TGTTGTTCAGGAGGGGGAAAGACCCAGTACTTC. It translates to CCSGGGKTQYF.

The CDR3: CASSPRTFNYGYTF. The CDR3 DNA follows: TGTGCCAGCAGTCCGAGGACATTCAACTATGGCTACACCTTC. V is TRBV25-1 and J is TRBJ1-2; tentatively, D is TRBD1 (5 bases). The V end lost 5 bases, the J end lost 2 bases, and 12 bases lay between the germline ends. CDR1 and CDR2 (germline): MGHDK, SYGVNS. The CDR3 contains 14 residues.

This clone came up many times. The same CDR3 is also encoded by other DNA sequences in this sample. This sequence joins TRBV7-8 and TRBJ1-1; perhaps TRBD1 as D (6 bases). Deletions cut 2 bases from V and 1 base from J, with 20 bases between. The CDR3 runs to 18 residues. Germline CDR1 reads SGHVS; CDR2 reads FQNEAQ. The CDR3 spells CASSLPRRLQGGNTEAFF. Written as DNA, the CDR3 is TGTGCCAGCAGCTTACCAAGAAGGCTACAGGGAGGGAACACTGAAGCTTTCTTT.

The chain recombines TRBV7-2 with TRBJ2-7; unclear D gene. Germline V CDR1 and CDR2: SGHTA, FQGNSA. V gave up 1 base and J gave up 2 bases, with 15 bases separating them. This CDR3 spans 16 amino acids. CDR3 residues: CASSLVALQAAYEQYF. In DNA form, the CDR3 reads TGTGCCAGCAGCTTAGTGGCTCTGCAGGCTGCCTACGAGCAGTACTTC.

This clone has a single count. The CDR3 protein is CASTWTGGLGNQPQHF. CDR3 DNA sequence: TGTGCCAGTACCTGGACAGGGGGTCTTGGCAATCAGCCCCAGCATTTT. The chain has TRBV19 and TRBJ1-5; 10 bases are a match to TRBD1. Germline loops: CDR1 LNHDA, CDR2 SQIVND (reference sequence). Unmatched junction bases numbered 8, after V lost 7 bases and J lost 2 bases. CDR3 length: 16 residues.

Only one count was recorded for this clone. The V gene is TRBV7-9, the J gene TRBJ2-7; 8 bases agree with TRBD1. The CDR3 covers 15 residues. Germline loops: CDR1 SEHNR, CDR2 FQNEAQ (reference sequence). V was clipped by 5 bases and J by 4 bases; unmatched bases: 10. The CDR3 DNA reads TGTGCCAGCAGCCACCACGCTAGGACAGGGTACGAGCAGTACTTC. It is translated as CASSHHARTGYEQYF.

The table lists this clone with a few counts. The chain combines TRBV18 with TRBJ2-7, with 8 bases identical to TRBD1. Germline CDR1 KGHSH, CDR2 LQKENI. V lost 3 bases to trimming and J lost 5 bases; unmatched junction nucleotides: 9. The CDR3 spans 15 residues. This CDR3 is CASSPGQGGFNEQYF. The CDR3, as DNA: TGTGCCAGCTCACCCGGACAGGGAGGTTTCAACGAGCAGTACTTC. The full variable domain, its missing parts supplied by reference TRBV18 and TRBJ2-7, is NAGVMQNPRHLVRRRGQEARLRCSPMKGHSHVYWYRQLPEEGLKFMVYLQKENIIDESGMPKERFSAEFPKEGPSILRIQQVVRGDSAAYFCASSPGQGGFNEQYFGPGTRLTVT.

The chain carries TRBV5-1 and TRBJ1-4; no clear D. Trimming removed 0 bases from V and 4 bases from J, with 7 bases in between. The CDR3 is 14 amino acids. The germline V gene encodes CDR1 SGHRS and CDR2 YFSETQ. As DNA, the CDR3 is TGCGCCAGCAGCTTGGGGCACGATAATGAAAAACTGTTTTTT. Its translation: CASSLGHDNEKLFF.

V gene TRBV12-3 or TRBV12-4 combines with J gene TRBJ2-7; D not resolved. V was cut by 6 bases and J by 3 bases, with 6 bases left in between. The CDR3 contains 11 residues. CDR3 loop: CASSQDYEQYF. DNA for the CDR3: TGTGCCAGCAGCCAAGACTACGAGCAGTACTTC.